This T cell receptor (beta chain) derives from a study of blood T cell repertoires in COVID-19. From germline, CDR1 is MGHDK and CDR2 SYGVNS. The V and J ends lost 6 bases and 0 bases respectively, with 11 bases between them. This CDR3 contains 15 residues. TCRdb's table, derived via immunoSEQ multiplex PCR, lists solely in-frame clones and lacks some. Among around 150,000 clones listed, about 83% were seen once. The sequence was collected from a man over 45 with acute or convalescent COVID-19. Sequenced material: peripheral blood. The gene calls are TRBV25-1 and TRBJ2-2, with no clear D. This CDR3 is CASSNTVANTGELFF. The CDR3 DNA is TGTGCCAGCAGCAATACAGTGGCGAACACCGGGGAGCTGTTTTTT.